A single sample gave rise to the 23 T cell receptor beta chains below, sequenced in a study of blood T cell repertoires in COVID-19. The method was immunoSEQ multiplex PCR; TCRdb's version includes in-frame clones alone and lacks a portion of them. The sample yields about 160,000 clones, 85% to 95% seen once. The sequenced sample consisted of peripheral blood. The receptors here all came from a woman in her forties or fifties with acute or convalescent COVID-19.

The chain is built from TRBV4-1 and TRBJ1-5, with D perhaps TRBD1 (5 bases). The CDR3 has 19 amino acids. Germline CDR1 and CDR2: MGHRA and YSYEKL. The V gene lost 0 bases and the J gene lost 7 bases, with 25 bases spanning the gap. The CDR3, as DNA: TGCGCCAGCAGCCAAGATAGAGGGACTCAAGGCCAAAATAACCAGCCCCAGCATTTT. Translating it yields CASSQDRGTQGQNNQPQHF.

The chain has TRBV30 and TRBJ1-5; D is unresolved. Trimming left V 1 base short and J 4 bases short, with 8 bases between. CDR1 and CDR2 (germline): GTSNPN, SVGIG (reference sequence). The CDR3 loop spans 13 amino acids. In DNA form, the CDR3 reads TGTGCCTGGAGTGCCCCAGATAATCAGCCCCAGCATTTT. This gives the protein CAWSAPDNQPQHF. Full variable domain (rest looked up from reference TRBV30 and TRBJ1-5): SQTIHQWPATLVQPVGSPLSLECTVEGTSNPNLYWYRQAAGRGLQLLFYSVGIGQISSEVPQNLSASRPQDRQFILSSKKLLLSDSGFYLCAWSAPDNQPQHFGDGTRLSIL.

The chain employs TRBV21-1 and TRBJ2-2; the table's TRBD1 call for D was not verified on the DNA. TRBV21-1 is a documented pseudogene. The CDR3 runs to 15 residues. The chain's CDR3 is CASSKEGAGTGELFF. The CDR3 nucleotides read TGTGCCAGCAGCAAAGAGGGGGCGGGCACCGGGGAGCTGTTTTTT.

This chain uses TRBV29-1 with TRBJ1-2; no clear D. This CDR3 contains 13 residues. V was pared by 3 bases and J by 1 base, with 9 bases between. The V gene's germline CDR1 is SQVTM and CDR2 ANQGSEA. CDR3 residues: CSVERDFNYGYTF. Here the CDR3 DNA reads TGCAGCGTTGAGAGGGATTTTAACTATGGCTACACCTTC.

J is TRBJ2-2 and V is TRBV14, with D possibly matching TRBD1 (6 bases). Germline V gene lookup returns CDR1 SGHDN and CDR2 FVKESK. V dropped 8 bases and J dropped 3 bases, with 13 bases sitting between them. This CDR3 is 14 amino acids long. Here the CDR3 DNA reads TGTGCCAGCGGGCAGGGGCGACACACCGGGGAGCTGTTTTTT. This translates into CASGQGRHTGELFF.

The chain couples TRBV6-1 to TRBJ2-1, with 8 bases aligning to TRBD1. CDR1 and CDR2 from the germline V gene are MNHNS and SASEGT. V trimming: 1 base; J trimming: 6 bases; junction bases outside the gene matches: 8. The CDR3 runs 16 residues. The CDR3 nucleotides are TGTGCCAGCAGTGAAGAGGACAGGGCCGGCCGCAATGAGCAGTTCTTC. Amino acid sequence: CASSEEDRAGRNEQFF.

The chain uses TRBV30 and TRBJ1-3; 7 bases map to TRBD1. There are 13 residues in the CDR3. V shed 7 bases and J 2 bases; nucleotides not matched to a gene: 5. Germline lookup yields CDR1 GTSNPN and CDR2 SVGIG (reference sequence). This CDR3 reads CAYTGAAGNTIYF. Here the CDR3 DNA reads TGTGCCTACACAGGGGCGGCTGGAAACACCATATATTTT.

This chain links TRBV28 with TRBJ2-7, with a possible D match to TRBD2 (5 bases). Germline V gene sequence: CDR1 MDHEN, CDR2 SYDVKM. The CDR3 covers 12 residues. The V gene lost 5 bases and the J gene lost 5 bases, with 10 bases spanning the gap. CDR3 residues: CASSLSRDEQYF. The DNA for the CDR3 is TGTGCCAGCAGTCTGTCGAGGGACGAGCAGTACTTC.

The J gene is TRBJ2-1, the V gene TRBV9; 7 positions match TRBD2. Germline V gene data show CDR1 as SGDLS and CDR2 as YYNGEE. The CDR3 runs 15 residues. V gave up 1 base and J gave up 5 bases; unmatched junction bases: 6. The CDR3 nucleotides read TGTGCCAGCAGCGTACAAACTAGCGTCCACAATGAGCAGTTCTTC. Its translation is CASSVQTSVHNEQFF.

The genes are TRBV7-9 and TRBJ2-3; TRBD2 aligns across 8 bases. V shed 8 bases, J shed 9 bases, and the junction held 7 bases outside the gene matches. The length of the CDR3 is 12 residues. Germline CDR1 reads SEHNR; CDR2 reads FQNEAQ (reference sequence). The CDR3 here is CASGKREWTQYF. CDR3 DNA sequence: TGTGCCAGCGGGAAGCGGGAGTGGACGCAGTATTTT.

The rearrangement links TRBV6-2 or TRBV6-3 to TRBJ2-5; TRBD2 aligns across 15 bases. CDR1 MNHEY and CDR2 SVGEGT come from the germline V gene. This CDR3 comprises 17 residues. With 4 bases clipped from V and 4 bases from J, the junction kept 7 bases outside the gene matches. CDR3 bases: TGTGCCAGCAGTTCCGGACTAGCGGGAGGGGGGCGAGAGACCCAGTACTTC. Translated: CASSSGLAGGGRETQYF.

The V and J genes are TRBV30 and TRBJ1-2; D may be TRBD1 (5 bases). Germline lookup yields CDR1 GTSNPN and CDR2 SVGIG (reference sequence). The CDR3 consists of 12 residues. V shed 0 bases and J shed 8 bases, with 10 bases lying between them. The CDR3 DNA reads TGTGCCTGGAGTGTAACAGGCGGAGGCTACACCTTC. Protein sequence: CAWSVTGGGYTF.

The chain links TRBV6-6 to TRBJ1-1, with a tentative D call TRBD1 (6 bases). The CDR3 spans 15 residues. The ends were cut back, 0 bases at V and 5 bases at J, with 13 bases in the middle. From germline, CDR1 is MNHNY and CDR2 SVGAGI (reference sequence). CDR3 sequence (DNA): TGTGCCAGCAGTTACTCGCGTCAGGGGTCGACTGAAGCTTTCTTT. Translating gives CASSYSRQGSTEAFF.

The chain combines TRBV5-1 with TRBJ1-1, with a possible D match to TRBD1 (5 bases). Germline V gene sequence: CDR1 SGHRS, CDR2 YFSETQ. Trimming removed 2 bases at V and 0 bases at J, with 11 bases between. The CDR3 is 15 residues long. CDR3 bases: TGCGCCAGCAGCTTTTCAGGGAACCTGAACACTGAAGCTTTCTTT. Amino acid sequence: CASSFSGNLNTEAFF. Full variable domain (missing parts from reference TRBV5-1 and TRBJ1-1): KAGVTQTPRYLIKTRGQQVTLSCSPISGHRSVSWYQQTPGQGLQFLFEYFSETQRNKGNFPGRFSGRQFSNSRSEMNVSTLELGDSALYLCASSFSGNLNTEAFFGQGTRLTVV.

The V gene is TRBV11-2, the J gene TRBJ2-7; 10 bases match TRBD1. CDR3 length: 16 residues. Looked up from germline, CDR1 is SGHAT and CDR2 is FQNNGV. V shed 0 bases, J shed 2 bases, and the junction held 4 bases outside the gene matches. CDR3 nucleotide sequence: TGTGCCAGCAGCTTAGACCTCGGGACAGGGGCCTACGAGCAGTACTTC. Encoded protein: CASSLDLGTGAYEQYF.

This chain connects TRBV19 to TRBJ2-1, with 8 bases lining up with TRBD2. The CDR3 is made up of 16 amino acids. The germline V gene has CDR1 LNHDA and CDR2 SQIVND (reference sequence). The V segment lost 5 bases and the J segment 10 bases; nucleotides outside the gene matches: 16. The DNA of the CDR3 is TGTGCCAGTAGTCCCGGCGGGGGGAAATGGGACTTCGAGCAGTTCTTC. Protein: CASSPGGGKWDFEQFF.

This rearrangement joins TRBV7-2 to TRBJ1-4; a possible D gene is TRBD1 (5 bases). With 5 bases removed from V and 0 bases from J, the gap between germline ends came to 16 bases. This CDR3 is 17 amino acids long. Germline V gene lookup returns CDR1 SGHTA and CDR2 FQGNSA. This CDR3 reads CASSLQDRRSTNEKLFF. CDR3 sequence (DNA): TGTGCCAGCAGCCTCCAAGACAGACGCTCAACTAATGAAAAACTGTTTTTT.

This chain joins TRBV19 and TRBJ2-7; possible D gene TRBD1, 5 bases. Trimming took 3 bases from V and 0 from J, leaving 15 bases between them. From germline, CDR1 is LNHDA and CDR2 SQIVND (reference sequence). The CDR3 is 16 residues long. The CDR3 sequence: CASSIKIGVFSYEQYF. DNA of the CDR3: TGTGCCAGTAGTATTAAAATAGGGGTTTTCTCCTACGAGCAGTACTTC.

This clone was detected once. Other DNA variants within this sample encode the same CDR3. This sequence joins TRBV6-5 and TRBJ1-1, with D uncertain. The CDR3 extends over 13 amino acids. V lost 0 bases to trimming and J lost 1 base, with 3 bases between them. Germline V gene sequence: CDR1 MNHEY, CDR2 SVGAGI. Here the CDR3 reads CASSYSRNTEAFF. CDR3 nucleotides: TGTGCCAGCAGTTACTCGAGGAACACTGAAGCTTTCTTT.

V and J are TRBV4-2 and TRBJ1-2, with D perhaps TRBD1 (6 bases). CDR1 is LGHNA, CDR2 YNFKEQ, per germline. Trimming shortened V by 0 bases and J by 4 bases, and 9 bases separated the two germline ends. CDR3 length equals 14 residues. The CDR3 DNA follows: TGTGCCAGCAGCCAAGAGACAGGATCCTATGGCTACACCTTC. Amino acid sequence: CASSQETGSYGYTF.

This rearrangement joins TRBV6-1 to TRBJ1-2, with D perhaps matching TRBD1 (5 bases). The germline V gene encodes CDR1 MNHNS and CDR2 SASEGT. The CDR3 runs 14 residues. V lost 1 base and J 4 bases, leaving 10 bases between the germline ends. As DNA, the CDR3 is TGTGCCAGCAGTGAAGGGGAGGGGCCCTATGGCTACACCTTC. Amino acid sequence: CASSEGEGPYGYTF.

The chain uses TRBV27 and TRBJ2-2; the D is unclear. With 8 bases removed from V and 4 bases from J, the gap between germline ends came to 11 bases. This CDR3 comprises 13 residues. The germline CDR1 and CDR2 sequences are MNHEY and SMNVEV (reference sequence). As DNA, the CDR3 is TGTGCCAGCTCCTTGCGCCCCACCGGGGAGCTGTTTTTT. Its protein product is CASSLRPTGELFF.

V is TRBV6-2 or TRBV6-3 and J is TRBJ1-2; D not certain. Germline lookup yields CDR1 MNHEY and CDR2 SVGEGT. CDR3 size: 16 residues. V lost 2 bases and J lost 0, with 13 bases in between. CDR3 amino acids: CASSYDGYQANYGYTF. The CDR3 DNA sequence: TGTGCCAGCAGTTACGACGGGTATCAAGCTAACTATGGCTACACCTTC.